This TCR beta chain was obtained from a study of control samples from healthy donors and cancer patients. V lost 2 bases to trimming and J lost 0 bases, with 20 bases between them. Germline CDR1 and CDR2: MNHNS and SASEGT. The CDR3 is 19 amino acids. The assay was immunoSEQ multiplex PCR, and TCRdb's table has in-frame clones only and misses some. In the table there are some 150,000 clones, about 90% of which are singletons. The rearrangement links TRBV6-1 to TRBJ2-4; possible D gene TRBD1, 5 bases. This receptor was identified in a man between 18 and 35 years old in good health. The sample comprised blood. The CDR3 DNA is TGTGCCAGCAGTGAACTGACAGCCTTTCTTCAGTTAGCCAAAAACATTCAGTACTTC. Translated, it gives CASSELTAFLQLAKNIQYF.